The source of this TCR beta chain is a study of blood T cell repertoires in COVID-19. The wider study: The United States, Italy and Spain supplied acute and convalescent COVID-19 samples.

Individuals drawn from some 25 US areas were about 18 to 95 years old. The recovered donors of Cohort 3 showed two negative PCRs, clearance, or symptom resolution. Germline V gene sequence: CDR1 SGHTA, CDR2 FQGNSA. V was clipped by 2 bases and J by 3 bases, with 10 bases between them. This CDR3 has 14 amino acids. The repertoire was sequenced with immunoSEQ multiplex PCR; TCRdb's copy has only in-frame clones and lacks some. The data show a few hundred thousand clones, 80% to 85% seen once. This sequence originates from a woman aged 40 to 49 who had recovered from COVID-19. This chain connects TRBV7-2 to TRBJ2-5; D may be TRBD2 (6 bases). The sequencing sample was made of PBMCs or T cells enriched from blood (not recorded which). The CDR3 is CASSLTGVEETQYF. DNA of the CDR3: TGTGCCAGCAGCTTAACGGGGGTCGAAGAGACCCAGTACTTC.